This TCR beta chain was sequenced for a study of post-analysis software for immune sequencing data. Study-level points and caveats: Patients used about 5 TRBV segments, including TRBV5-6, TRBV5-1 and TRBV20-1, more often than controls. There was significantly lower normalized Chao1 diversity in multiple sclerosis patients than in controls.

Per germline, CDR1 KGHSH and CDR2 LQKENI. The V and J ends lost 3 bases and 5 bases respectively, with 13 bases between them. The CDR3 contains 14 residues. TCR beta libraries were prepared from cDNA with unique molecular identifiers. TCRdb reprocessed the PCR reads via MiXCR and lists one record per CDR3 protein. Of some 260,000 distinct CDR3 sequences listed, about 38% are singletons. This clonotype was counted at least ten times. Its antigen is undetermined. The sample consisted of blood. The chain recombines TRBV18 with TRBJ2-5; D is uncertain. The receptor comes from a girl between 5 and 17 years old with multiple sclerosis. This CDR3 reads CASSPERSSETQYF. The CDR3 coding sequence is TGTGCCAGCTCACCGGAACGATCAAGCGAGACCCAGTACTTC.